This T cell receptor (beta chain) was captured by sequencing in a study of blood T cell repertoires in COVID-19. In the study overall: Specimens from acute and convalescent COVID-19 originated in the United States, Italy and Spain.

Seattle cases were enrolled at active infection and followed longitudinally. Trimming took 1 base from V and 4 from J; bases not matched to a gene: 0. The CDR3 has 13 amino acids. Germline loops: CDR1 LGHNA, CDR2 YSLEER. The protocol was immunoSEQ multiplex PCR, while the TCRdb copy is restricted to in-frame clones and leaves out a portion. The data hold around 140,000 clones, with more than 80% observed a single time. The receptor's source is a man in his late teens or twenties with COVID-19, enrolled during active disease. The source material was peripheral blood. The V gene is TRBV4-3, the J gene TRBJ1-2; 7 bases align to TRBD1. The CDR3 DNA reads TGCGCCAGCAGCCAAGCAGGGGGCTATGGCTACACCTTC. It encodes CASSQAGGYGYTF.